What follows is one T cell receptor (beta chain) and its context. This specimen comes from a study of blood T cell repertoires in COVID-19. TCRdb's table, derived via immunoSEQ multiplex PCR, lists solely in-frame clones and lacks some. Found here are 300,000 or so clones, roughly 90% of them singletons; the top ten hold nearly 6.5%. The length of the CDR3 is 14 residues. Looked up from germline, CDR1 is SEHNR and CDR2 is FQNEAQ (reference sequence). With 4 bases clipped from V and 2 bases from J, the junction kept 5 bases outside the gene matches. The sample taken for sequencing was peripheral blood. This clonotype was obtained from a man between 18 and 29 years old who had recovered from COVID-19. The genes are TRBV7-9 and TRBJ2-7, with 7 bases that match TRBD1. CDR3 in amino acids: CASSSPGTAYEQYF. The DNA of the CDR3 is TGTGCCAGCAGCTCCCCGGGGACAGCCTACGAGCAGTACTTC. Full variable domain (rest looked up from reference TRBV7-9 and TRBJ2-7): DTGVSQNPRHKITKRGQNVTFRCDPISEHNRLYWYRQTLGQGPEFLTYFQNEAQLEKSRLLSDRFSAERPKGSFSTLEIQRTEQGDSAMYLCASSSPGTAYEQYFGPGTRLTVT.